This T cell receptor beta chain was sequenced for a study of cytomegalovirus exposure and HLA in healthy donors. The donors, nominally healthy at sampling, likely had unrecorded immune exposures. With regard to this clone: Its matching antigen is unknown.

The PCR had 60 Vbeta and 13 Jbeta primers. Data came from immunoSEQ multiplex PCR; TCRdb stores just in-frame clones and leaves some out. The sample has about 91,000 clones; around 90% are singletons. General study findings and limits: Rarity marked most TCR sequences, yet some public TCRs occurred in many donors.

CDR3 size: 15 residues. V shed 4 bases and J 4 bases; nucleotides not matched to a gene: 9. Per the germline V gene, CDR1 is SGHDN and CDR2 is FVKESK. The material sequenced was PBMCs. The chain has TRBV14 and TRBJ2-5; 7 nucleotides align to TRBD1. The clonotype comes from a man aged 18 to 30 in good health and CMV-seronegative. The CDR3 DNA is TGTGCCAGCAGCCCACCCCCAGGGGGTGGAGAGACCCAGTACTTC. It translates to CASSPPPGGGETQYF.